The clone carrying this T cell receptor beta chain was seen a single time. Its antigen is as yet unknown. The sample originates from a study of tissue T cells after allogeneic stem cell transplantation. Overall study context: Adult allogeneic hematopoietic cell transplant recipients with steroid-refractory graft-versus-host disease were prospectively enrolled for research autopsy. Broader study findings: Anatomically similar tissues had similar TCR repertoires within each patient.

CDR1 and CDR2 from the germline V gene are SQVTM and ANQGSEA. V lost 5 bases and J lost 3; bases outside the gene matches: 14. The CDR3 has 16 amino acids. TCRbeta CDR3 was sequenced at survey depth with template counts. Assay used: immunoSEQ multiplex PCR; TCRdb lists only in-frame clones, some missing. The data contain about 28,000 clones, about 85% of them singletons. The TCR originated in a woman between 18 and 55 years old who later had graft-versus-host disease after an allogeneic stem cell transplant. The V call is TRBV29-1, the J call TRBJ2-7; 9 bases match TRBD1. The sample was blood, taken before transplantation. CDR3 DNA: TGCAGCGTTCTCGGACAGGGGACTACGGAATTCTACGAGCAGTACTTC. Translated, it gives CSVLGQGTTEFYEQYF.